Following are 27 T cell receptor beta chains from one sample sequenced in a study of T cells in Graves' hyperthyroidism and ophthalmopathy. TCR beta CDR3 region amplification was performed from RNA transcripts. RT-PCR in the first round (using the HTBI primer set) targeted the TCR CDR3. TCRdb reprocessed the multiplex PCR reads with MiXCR, giving one entry per CDR3 protein. In the table there are roughly 580,000 distinct CDR3 sequences, more than 45% of which are singletons. The sample taken for sequencing was peripheral blood or thyroid tissue (not recorded which). The source is a woman between 18 and 30 years old with Graves' hyperthyroidism.

In regard to this clonotype: A clone one base away is much larger, so this may be a read error. The chain carries TRBV2 and TRBJ1-2, with D tentatively TRBD1 (5 bases). CDR1 is SNHLY and CDR2 is FYNNEI in the germline V gene. Trimming shortened V by 6 bases and J by 4 bases, and 21 bases separated the two germline ends. The CDR3 sequence is 16 residues long. The CDR3 DNA follows: TGTGCCAGCAGCGGACGGGGCCTAAAAGCTACCTATGGCTACACCTTC. Its protein product is CASSGRGLKATYGYTF. Variable domain in full (rest from reference TRBV2 and TRBJ1-2): EPEVTQTPSHQVTQMGQEVILRCVPISNHLYFYWYRQILGQKVEFLVSFYNNEISEKSEIFDDQFSVERPDGSNFTLKIRSTKLEDSAMYFCASSGRGLKATYGYTFGSGTRLTVV.

The rearrangement joins TRBV29-1 to TRBJ1-1, with a tentative D call TRBD1 (6 bases). The CDR3 loop spans 14 amino acids. CDR1 and CDR2 from the germline V gene are SQVTM and ANQGSEA. Trimming removed 7 bases at V and 4 bases at J, with 19 bases between. The CDR3 spells CSARGGGGPTEAFF. CDR3 in DNA: TGCAGCGCCCGGGGAGGGGGGGGTCCCACTGAAGCTTTCTTT.

This clonotype came up a few times. The J gene is TRBJ1-4, the V gene TRBV9; tentative D call: TRBD1 (5 bases). The CDR3 extends over 14 amino acids. Between the trimmed V and J ends, which lost 4 bases and 1 base, there was a span of 8 bases. The V gene's germline CDR1 is SGDLS and CDR2 YYNGEE. CDR3 nucleotide sequence: TGTGCCAGCAGCAAGGACATAACTAATGAAAAACTGTTTTTT. Encoded protein: CASSKDITNEKLFF.

This clonotype was found a few times. V is TRBV29-1 and J is TRBJ1-2; maybe TRBD1 (6 bases). Germline assignment: CDR1 SQVTM and CDR2 ANQGSEA. This CDR3 has 14 residues. V lost 7 bases to trimming and J lost 2 bases, with 17 bases between them. The CDR3 region has the DNA TGCAGCGCGCGCGCGACAGGCGAAAACTATGGCTACACCTTC. Translated, it gives CSARATGENYGYTF. Full variable domain (rest looked up from reference TRBV29-1 and TRBJ1-2): SAVISQKPSRDICQRGTSLTIQCQVDSQVTMMFWYRQQPGQSLTLIATANQGSEATYESGFVIDKFPISRPNLTFSTLTVSNMSPEDSSIYLCSARATGENYGYTFGSGTRLTVV.

This clonotype was counted at least ten times. The chain carries TRBV5-1 and TRBJ2-7; 11 bases are a match to TRBD1. The CDR3 runs to 16 residues. The V segment lost 2 bases and the J segment 1 base; nucleotides outside the gene matches: 5. The germline gives CDR1 SGHRS, CDR2 YFSETQ. Here the CDR3 DNA reads TGCGCCAGCAGCTTAACCGGACAGGGGGCATCCTACGAGCAGTACTTC. Its translation: CASSLTGQGASYEQYF.

V is TRBV19 and J is TRBJ1-1, with 10 bases aligning to TRBD1. CDR1 and CDR2 (germline): LNHDA, SQIVND (reference sequence). This CDR3 spans 14 amino acids. After removal of 6 bases from V and 7 bases from J, the junction contained 8 bases not matched to a gene. DNA of the CDR3: TGTGCCAGTAGGAGACAGGGGGCCGGAGGTGAAGCTTTCTTT. Translated, it gives CASRRQGAGGEAFF.

The chain uses TRBV6-1 and TRBJ2-2, with 9 bases that match TRBD1. Trimming cost V 6 bases and J 4 bases; bases outside gene matches: 9. CDR3 length equals 16 residues. Looked up from germline, CDR1 is MNHNS and CDR2 is SASEGT. CDR3 DNA: TGTGCCAGCAGCCCGTCCCCGACAGGGGGCACCGGGGAGCTGTTTTTT. The encoded protein is CASSPSPTGGTGELFF.

The V gene is TRBV20-1, the J gene TRBJ1-1; 8 bases are a match to TRBD1. V lost 5 bases, J lost 0 bases, and 8 bases stayed unmatched. Germline V gives CDR1 DFQATT, CDR2 SNEGSKA (reference sequence). The CDR3 extends over 15 amino acids. This CDR3 is CSASGGQGMNTEAFF. The CDR3 nucleotides read TGCAGTGCTTCGGGAGGACAGGGCATGAACACTGAAGCTTTCTTT.

The chain carries TRBV11-2 and TRBJ2-7; perhaps TRBD2 as D (5 bases). Per germline, CDR1 SGHAT and CDR2 FQNNGV. The V end was cut by 6 bases, the J end by 4 bases, with 13 bases between. The CDR3 extends over 13 amino acids. For the CDR3, the DNA is TGTGCCAGCAGACTCGGCGGGCCGTACGAGCAGTACTTC. Amino acids: CASRLGGPYEQYF.

V gene TRBV5-1 combines with J gene TRBJ2-2; D is uncertain. Germline loops: CDR1 SGHRS, CDR2 YFSETQ. The CDR3 contains 14 residues. Trimming took 4 bases from V and 5 from J, leaving 12 bases between them. CDR3 in amino acids: CASSLPSGTGELFF. CDR3 DNA: TGCGCCAGCAGCCTCCCCTCTGGGACCGGGGAGCTGTTTTTT.

V usage is TRBV11-1 and J usage is TRBJ1-2, with D unclear. The CDR3 extends over 14 amino acids. The germline V gene has CDR1 SGHAT and CDR2 FQDESV (reference sequence). Trimming took 2 bases from V and 4 from J, leaving 11 bases between them. The CDR3 DNA is TGTGCCAGCAGCTTAAGCGGCATCCTCTATGGCTACACCTTC. This translates into CASSLSGILYGYTF.

V and J are TRBV24-1 and TRBJ2-6; 8 nucleotides agree with TRBD2. Trimming removed 0 bases from V and 4 bases from J; junction bases left unmatched: 10. Germline CDR1 and CDR2: KGHDR and SFDVKD. The CDR3 has 19 residues. The CDR3 here is CATSDLPRAGGAGANVLTF. Here the CDR3 DNA reads TGTGCCACCAGTGATTTGCCTAGGGCGGGAGGAGCCGGGGCCAACGTCCTGACTTTC.

This clonotype came up many times. V and J are TRBV20-1 and TRBJ2-5; D is uncertain. Trimming cost V 0 bases and J 5 bases, with 4 bases left between them. In germline, CDR1 is DFQATT, CDR2 SNEGSKA (reference sequence). The CDR3 extends over 11 amino acids. The CDR3 nucleotides read TGCAGTGCTAGAGATTGGGAGACCCAGTACTTC. Protein sequence: CSARDWETQYF.

CDR3 protein: CAQLANYGYTF. In DNA form, the CDR3 reads TGTGCCCAATTAGCTAACTATGGCTACACCTTC. The chain recombines TRBV11-2 with TRBJ1-2; the D is unclear. The CDR3 sequence is 11 residues long. Germline CDR1 SGHAT, CDR2 FQNNGV. V shed 11 bases and J shed 0 bases, with 7 bases lying between them.

A few counts support this clonotype. CDR3 loop: CASSSPGDTEAFF. The DNA for the CDR3 is TGTGCCAGCAGTTCCCCGGGGGACACTGAAGCTTTCTTT. V and J are TRBV7-2 and TRBJ1-1; possibly TRBD1 for D (5 bases). The germline gives CDR1 SGHTA, CDR2 FQGNSA. The CDR3 length is 13 residues. V was shortened by 6 bases and J by 3 bases, with 11 bases between the two germline ends.

In regard to this clonotype: Relative to the germline gene, one junction end is altered; a read error may explain this. The V and J genes are TRBV25-1 and TRBJ1-2; no definite D call. Per the germline V gene, CDR1 is MGHDK and CDR2 is SYGVNS. The CDR3 has 14 amino acids. The CDR3 DNA is TGTGCCTGCAGCGTTAACGGCTTAAACTATGGCTACACCTTC. This encodes CACSVNGLNYGYTF.

The table lists this clonotype with a count of one. In DNA form, the CDR3 reads TGTGCCAGCAGTTTAACGGGGATCGGCAATCAGCCCCAGCATTTT. Translation gives CASSLTGIGNQPQHF. This chain connects TRBV7-6 to TRBJ1-5; D not resolved. V was cut by 6 bases and J by 2 bases, with 14 bases left in between. Germline CDR1 reads SGHVS; CDR2 reads FNYEAQ. The CDR3 runs to 15 residues. Full variable domain (outside the CDR3, taken from reference TRBV7-6 and TRBJ1-5): GAGVSQSPRYKVTKRGQDVALRCDPISGHVSLYWYRQALGQGPEFLTYFNYEAQQDKSGLPNDRFSAERPEGSISTLTIQRTEQRDSAMYRCASSLTGIGNQPQHFGDGTRLSIL.

This clonotype was counted at least ten times. The genes are TRBV2 and TRBJ1-2; D gene ambiguous. Germline V gene sequence: CDR1 SNHLY, CDR2 FYNNEI. V lost 4 bases to trimming and J lost 10 bases, with 7 bases between them. This CDR3 is 10 amino acids long. CDR3 loop: CASSGPYYTF. The CDR3 DNA reads as TGTGCCAGCAGTGGGCCCTACTACACCTTC.

This chain connects TRBV20-1 to TRBJ1-5; D is ambiguous. The CDR3 runs to 12 residues. Between the trimmed V and J ends, which lost 0 bases and 5 bases, there was a span of 5 bases. CDR1 DFQATT and CDR2 SNEGSKA come from the germline V gene (reference sequence). As DNA, the CDR3 is TGCAGTGCTAGAGATTCACATCAGCCCCAGCATTTT. Translated, it gives CSARDSHQPQHF.

Regarding this clonotype: Just one base apart from a much larger clone, this may be a read error. The chain joins TRBV20-1 to TRBJ1-4; unclear D gene. Trimming removed 4 bases at V and 6 bases at J, with 6 bases between. The CDR3 sequence is 11 residues long. Germline CDR1 and CDR2: DFQATT and SNEGSKA (reference sequence). CDR3 in amino acids: CSAMEDEKLFF. CDR3 nucleotide sequence: TGCAGTGCTATGGAGGATGAAAAACTGTTTTTT.

The rearrangement joins TRBV6-5 to TRBJ2-7; 7 bases agree with TRBD2. The CDR3 is 15 amino acids. Germline assignment: CDR1 MNHEY and CDR2 SVGAGI. V shed 4 bases, J shed 3 bases, and the junction held 9 bases outside the gene matches. Written as DNA, the CDR3 is TGTGCCAGCAGTTCCCCGGGCGGGAGAATCTACGAGCAGTACTTC. Translated, it gives CASSSPGGRIYEQYF.

This clonotype was detected a few times. The J gene is TRBJ1-2, the V gene TRBV20-1; no clear D gene. The germline V gene encodes CDR1 DFQATT and CDR2 SNEGSKA (reference sequence). Trimming stripped 4 bases from V and 4 bases from J, with 13 bases between. This CDR3 comprises 13 residues. The CDR3 DNA follows: TGCAGTGCTACTAAGCCGGCCCTCTATGGCTACACCTTC. Translating gives CSATKPALYGYTF.

This clonotype showed up many times. The chain has TRBV15 and TRBJ2-7; the D gene is possibly TRBD1 (5 bases). The CDR3 totals 13 residues. Trimming stripped 0 bases from V and 6 bases from J, with 9 bases between. Germline CDR1 and CDR2: LNHNV and YYDKDF (reference sequence). The CDR3 region has the DNA TGTGCCACCAGCAGAGATAGGGGATTCGAGCAGTACTTC. Translated, it gives CATSRDRGFEQYF.

The CDR3 sequence: CASSSQGASVSEKLFF. DNA for the CDR3: TGTGCCAGCAGCTCCCAGGGCGCATCGGTTTCTGAAAAACTGTTTTTT. This chain connects TRBV7-1 to TRBJ1-4, with a tentative D call TRBD1 (5 bases). TRBV7-1 belongs to the ORF category, with a function that is uncertain. The CDR3 length is 16 residues. V lost 3 bases and J 7 bases, leaving 18 bases between the germline ends.

The rearrangement uses TRBV24-1 and TRBJ2-7; D gene uncertain. CDR3 length: 13 amino acids. The germline CDR1 and CDR2 sequences are KGHDR and SFDVKD. V was clipped by 11 bases and J by 0 bases, with 13 bases between them. CDR3 sequence: CASSRARSYEQYF. In DNA, the CDR3 is TGTGCCAGCAGCAGAGCGCGCTCCTACGAGCAGTACTTC.

This chain uses TRBV19 with TRBJ1-5; TRBD1 might be the D (5 bases). This CDR3 region has 15 residues. Looked up from germline, CDR1 is LNHDA and CDR2 is SQIVND (reference sequence). Trimming cost V 0 bases and J 0 bases, with 6 bases left between them. The CDR3 coding sequence is TGTGCCAGTAGTATAGAAGGGGCTAGCAATCAGCCCCAGCATTTT. It yields the protein CASSIEGASNQPQHF. Variable domain in full (rest from reference TRBV19 and TRBJ1-5): DGGITQSPKYLFRKEGQNVTLSCEQNLNHDAMYWYRQDPGQGLRLIYYSQIVNDFQKGDIAEGYSVSREKKESFPLTVTSAQKNPTAFYLCASSIEGASNQPQHFGDGTRLSIL.

The chain recombines TRBV25-1 with TRBJ1-2; D gene uncertain. Trimming cost V 6 bases and J 3 bases, with 26 bases left between them. The CDR3 covers 18 residues. Germline V CDR1 and CDR2: MGHDK, SYGVNS. The CDR3 DNA sequence: TGTGCCAGCAGCCTGAAGGTCCCGTGGAATGCCCTAGACTATGGCTACACCTTC. It yields the protein CASSLKVPWNALDYGYTF.